The subject of this entry is one T cell receptor (beta chain). Its antigen is still unknown. The junction shows a germline mismatch at one end, possibly a read error. The data are from a study of cytomegalovirus exposure and HLA in healthy donors. Findings of the study overall: In a later analysis, HLA-C alleles had the fewest associated TCRs, DRB1 alleles the most. Reports indicate that TCR beta sequences accurately predicted the HLA-A and HLA-B alleles of most subjects. At a 0.05 false discovery rate, a later analysis found over 15,000 TCR beta sequences to be associated with HLA alleles.

This PCR relied on a set of 60 Vbeta primers and 13 Jbeta primers. Using immunoSEQ multiplex PCR, the repertoire was profiled, and TCRdb retains in-frame clones only, with some absent. The data hold about 120,000 clones, with about 80% observed a single time. Sample: PBMCs. This sequence originates from a woman aged 40 to 50 in good health and CMV-seropositive.

CDR3 amino acids: CANSRPGQGSEKLFF. CDR3 bases: TGTGCCAACAGTAGGCCGGGACAGGGCTCGGAAAAACTGTTTTTT. This chain joins TRBV2 and TRBJ1-4; the match to TRBD1 covers 9 bases. The CDR3 loop spans 15 amino acids. The germline gives CDR1 SNHLY, CDR2 FYNNEI.